The entry that follows covers one T cell receptor (beta chain) sequence. In this sample, this clone turned up a few times. It has no known antigen specificity. No base quality information exists; no much larger clone differs at one position. The junction shows trimming of 4 bases on V and 4 bases on J, plus 4 bases between the germline ends. From the cysteine up to the phenylalanine, the CDR3 has a length of 11 residues. This entry keeps only the CDR3 DNA: 33 bases, framed from base 1. CDR1 and CDR2 are drawn from the germline V gene: SNHLY, FYNNEI. Libraries were prepared through the immunoSEQ multiplex PCR assay. The multiplex PCR relied on a mix of 60 forward primers for TCR Vbeta segments and 13 reverse primers for TCR Jbeta segments. Amplification of the CDR3 region of rearranged TCR beta genes was performed with a multiplex PCR assay on genomic DNA. On the Illumina HiSeq System, the amplified TCR beta libraries were sequenced as 87-base-pair reads. The study's processing was this. A later analysis tallied around 82 million unique TCR beta chains across the 640 or so repertoires, and around 12 million of those chains were shared by two or more donors. A nearest-neighbor algorithm error-corrected the raw reads and collapsed the reads into unique sequences, merging closely related sequences to remove PCR and sequencing errors. To assign V, D and J gene segments, CDR3 sequences were aligned to IMGT reference sequences. For a sequence to be retained, at least a six-nucleotide match to both a V gene segment and a J gene segment was required. A rearrangement counted as productive if the CDR3 had no stop codons and remained in frame with V and J, and every other rearrangement counted as non-productive. CDR3 was defined according to IMGT convention as the region running from the second conserved V-encoded cysteine to the conserved J-encoded phenylalanine. In an earlier analysis of 500 to 650 of the donors, sequences lacking an unambiguous match to a single V gene segment were excluded. An earlier analysis of fewer than 650 of the donors classified V segments as functional when productive rearrangements were above 56.7% and as segregating when the standard deviation between donors was above 5%. A statistical classification framework was developed to diagnose cytomegalovirus status using the catalog of TCR beta chain sequences. A later analysis assigned V and J genes by comparing TCR nucleotide sequences with IMGT/GENE-DB human TR gene sequences. A later analysis assigned CDR3 sequences and most-parsimonious VDJ recombination scenarios with the TCRdist pipeline. In a later analysis, each TCR beta chain was defined by its CDR3 amino acid sequence together with its V-gene family, and reads without a unique V-gene family were excluded. To address suspected cross-contamination and a sequencing artifact, a later analysis removed a few hundred highly shared, low-generation-probability nucleotide sequences. In a later analysis, a clonal expansion index for each public chain was calculated from normalized within-repertoire ranks of inferred template counts. Generation probabilities in a later analysis came from a VDJ recombination model fitted to out-of-frame rearrangements, and those results were checked against IGoR. In a later analysis, TCR-TCR, TCR-HLA and TCR-CMV co-occurrence was scored with hypergeometric tests, and a repertoire-size bias correction was applied to TCR pairs. To estimate false discovery rates, a later analysis permuted the HLA or CMV assignments 20 times. A later analysis grouped co-occurring TCRs with DBSCAN, adding TCRdist sequence similarity when clustering within HLA-allele-positive subsets. For co-occurrence clustering, repertoires with fewer than 30,000 or more than 120,000 public chains were excluded, along with four or five repertoires with anomalous nucleotide sharing. Not all clones reach the TCRdb copy of this immuneACCESS table, which keeps in-frame sequences only. Checked studies attribute under half of the gap to unresolved V genes and leave the rest unexplained. The D gene and trimming were derived from the DNA, and the V and J assignments and clone size from that table. The sample includes approximately 160,000 clones, with around 75% observed a single time. Around 4.6% of the sample is in the top ten clones.

The entry originates in a study of cytomegalovirus exposure and HLA in healthy donors (dated by TCRdb to the late 2010s). About the study as a whole: According to an earlier analysis of 587 of the donors, about 179 million T cells yielded 90 million to 140 million unique TCR beta sequences and about 300 Gb of sequence data. An early release that covered more than 550 HLA-typed donors contained approximately 290 gigabases of sequencing data and approximately 85 million unique TCR sequences. Of the roughly 390 genotyped donors, approximately 81% were placed in the genetic ancestry cluster associated with self-reported Caucasian donors. The study aimed to test whether cataloging public T cell receptors could reveal signatures of past pathogen exposure. The study used immunosequencing to profile the T cell repertoires of about 670 subjects and linked those repertoires to cytomegalovirus serostatus. A separate validation cohort of about 110 different subjects was used in addition to the roughly 640-subject first cohort. To predict cytomegalovirus infection status, the study combined high-throughput TCR immunosequencing, statistical association of individual TCRs with disease status, and machine learning. In a later analysis, previously published TCR beta repertoires from hundreds of donors were re-analyzed and high-resolution HLA genotyping was added so that TCR occurrence patterns could be studied. In the later analysis, no new phenotypic data were used to find candidate immune exposures; instead, reliance was placed on TCR beta sequences and their occurrence across donors. In an earlier analysis of over 550 of the donors, high-throughput TCR beta sequencing was used to judge whether each TCR beta V gene segment behaved as functional or pseudogenic. Donor age, sex, ethnicity and CMV serostatus were compiled alongside the repertoire data. A later genetic analysis used genome-wide SNP genotypes for about three fifths of the 666 donors, treating that subset as a discovery cohort. All discovery cohort repertoires had been generated on a single sequencing platform. Both class I and class II loci were covered by HLA typing, at four-digit resolution. The number of donors typed differed by locus, with 629-630 for A, B, C, DRB1 and DQB1, roughly 520 for DQA1, 600 to 610 for DPA1, and 450 to 480 for DPB1. Several DR-DQ haplotypes were treated as single units for association and clustering because of strong linkage in the cohort. On average, roughly 240,000 unique TCR beta nucleotide sequences were sequenced per donor among more than 350 genotyped donors of the cohort, with 15% to 20% of those sequences being non-productive. Study-wide findings and limitations: An earlier analysis of approximately 500 of the donors showed that most TCR beta V segments appeared in productive rearrangements either about 87% or about 30% of the time, which broadly matched IMGT annotations. In a later analysis, HLA-associated TCR beta chains were found to be more clonally expanded and to have lower generation probabilities than equally common non-associated chains. Linkage disequilibrium might explain the correlated functional status among segregating V segments, but an unknown experimental factor could not be excluded. According to the authors, the approach could potentially be generalized to other disease states and immunological phenotypes. Presence/absence analyses assumed roughly uniform sequencing depth across donors, an assumption that may not hold. Because HLA typing was missing for some donors at each locus, association tests included only the typed subset. According to a later genetic analysis, donors in an Asian-associated ancestry cluster had fewer N-insertions in productive TCRs than the roughly 660-donor mean. The study listed 150 to 200 TCR beta chains as associated with cytomegalovirus. While some public TCRs were present in many individuals, most TCR sequences turned up only very rarely across donors. V-gene and J-gene trimming of TCR beta chains was associated with a missense DCLRE1C variant in a later genetic analysis, and the association was replicated in an independent cohort. A further reported finding was that TCR beta sequences accurately predicted the HLA-A and HLA-B alleles for most subjects in the first cohort. In both the original and validation cohorts, the classifier was reported to diagnose cytomegalovirus status with high specificity and sensitivity. For the cohort, immune exposure information was limited to CMV serostatus. A cluster of highly shared sequence variants was judged likely to represent a technical artifact of the sequencing pipeline. When HLA alleles, especially DR and DQ, strongly co-occurred, TCR associations were difficult to assign to individual alleles. In a later analysis, the rate of TCR association differed among HLA loci, with DRB1 alleles having the most associated TCRs and HLA-C alleles having the fewest. Most CMV-associated TCR beta chains appeared to be HLA-restricted in a later analysis, and the HLA associations seemed to be driven largely by CMV exposure. At a false discovery rate of 0.05, a later analysis linked 15,000 to 20,000 TCR beta sequences to specific HLA alleles. In vitro tests confirmed that a few of the cytomegalovirus-associated TCR beta chains recognize cytomegalovirus antigens. The earlier analysis of about 600 of the donors excluded some 15 rarely observed V segments, including chromosome 9 orphons, because counts were too low. A later analysis reported that several top co-occurrence clusters appeared linked to parvovirus B19, influenza, CMV and Epstein-Barr virus. The cohort was sequenced for TCR beta chains only, and without alpha or paired-chain data the features that could be detected were limited. Some IMGT-functional V segments, including TRBV6-2 and TRBV6-3, could not be told apart with the 87-base-pair reads, so those segments were excluded.

In total, 666 healthy bone marrow donors made up the cohort. Cohort members were all nominally healthy when sampled, although unrecorded immune exposures were likely present. The donor tested CMV seronegative, placing the donor among the 350 to 400 seronegative members of the cohort. A peripheral blood sample was collected from each donor, and TCR beta sequencing was performed on peripheral blood mononuclear cells. The Qiagen DNeasy Blood Extraction Kit was used to extract genomic DNA from the blood cell samples. Recombination connected TRBV2 to TRBJ2-5; no D gene call is confident. The specimen was PBMCs. This receptor was obtained from a male donor in good health and CMV-seronegative. The DNA reads TGTGCCAGCAGTGTCGGAGAGACCCAGTACTTC. Translated, this gives CASSVGETQYF.